Listed below are T cell receptor beta chains from one sample, sequenced in a study of metastatic and nonmetastatic thyroid tumors. TCRdb re-called clones via MiXCR from the PCR reads. The sample shows some 7,400 clones, approximately 30% of them seen only once. The material sequenced was adjacent normal tissue. These receptors all stem from a male donor with papillary thyroid cancer or a benign thyroid nodule (not recorded which). Some clones in this sample may be carry-over from other donors' samples. CDR3s include the opening cysteine and the closing phenylalanine or tryptophan. Each record gives: V gene, CDR3 length, J gene, CDR3 protein.

>TRBV5-1|15|TRBJ2-2
CASSFAEGDTGELFF
>TRBV28|17|TRBJ2-3
CASSYIGSSLSTDTQYF
>TRBV2|14|TRBJ2-5
CASRPGGLGETQYF
>TRBV4-3|17|TRBJ2-2
CASRRGTSGSQTGELFF
>TRBV13|11|TRBJ2-3
CASTRLDTQYF
>TRBV6-4|18|TRBJ2-1
CASRKVPSGRAHYNEQFF
>TRBV6-1|15|TRBJ2-1
CASSLSEGGYNEQFF
>TRBV6-5|17|TRBJ1-1
CANSYTLHGQAFAEAFF
>TRBV6-5|17|TRBJ2-2
CASSLPPRTVNTGELFF
>TRBV11-2|14|TRBJ2-2
CASSPGRMTGELFF
>TRBV29-1|16|TRBJ2-5
CSVEVRLAGVMETQYF
>TRBV6-1|13|TRBJ1-2
CASVGVENYGNNF
>TRBV6-4|13|TRBJ2-1
CASSETTGNEQFF
>TRBV7-3|16|TRBJ2-2
CASSLGGGANTWDLFF
>TRBV6-5|15|TRBJ2-3
CASSYNARGLAGQYF
>TRBV27|14|TRBJ1-6
CASSLQGHNSPLHF
>TRBV15|13|TRBJ1-1
CAIRRADNTEAFF
>TRBV5-1|15|TRBJ1-4
CASSPGRPTNEKLFF
>TRBV5-1|15|TRBJ1-3
CASSGTDLSGNTIYF
>TRBV20-1|17|TRBJ1-4
CSARGAQGRGANEKLFF
>TRBV28|15|TRBJ1-5
CASSPGGAVKQPQHF
>TRBV7-9|15|TRBJ2-7
CASSPRTSGRGEQYF
>TRBV7-2|15|TRBJ2-5
CASSLGGQGRETQYF
>TRBV30|12|TRBJ2-7
CAWGDSSYEQYF
>TRBV6-5|10|TRBJ2-7
CVSRDYEQYF
>TRBV20-1|14|TRBJ2-7
CSADSGTGSYEQYF
>TRBV6-1|16|TRBJ2-7
CASREGLAGGPYEQYF
>TRBV28|13|TRBJ1-1
CASSFSVGTEAFF
>TRBV6-1|16|TRBJ1-5
CASSRDGHYSNQPQHF
>TRBV19|20|TRBJ2-6
CASSIKIFRGPNSVANVLTF
>TRBV30|14|TRBJ2-1
CAWETGGIGNEQFF
>TRBV6-4|13|TRBJ2-3
CASSDRGTDTQYF
>TRBV2|15|TRBJ1-4
CASSGPGTGTGKLFF
>TRBV20-1|13|TRBJ2-7
CSAWGPEGYEQYF
>TRBV20-1|11|TRBJ2-5
CSAMGTETQYF
>TRBV20-1|16|TRBJ1-4
CSARDPRYSSNEKLFF
>TRBV19|14|TRBJ2-7
CASSIGGNGYEQYF
>TRBV7-2|17|TRBJ2-3
CASSLQREGSSTDTQYF
>TRBV5-1|16|TRBJ2-1
CASSLIGQGFPNEQFF
>TRBV27|15|TRBJ1-1
CASSLLAPGYTEAFF
>TRBV5-1|17|TRBJ1-5
CASSRTNREDCNQPQHF
>TRBV6-1|11|TRBJ1-1
CASSEATEAFF
>TRBV12-3/TRBV12-4|14|TRBJ1-1
CASRRREDSTEAFF
>TRBV4-1|15|TRBJ2-7
CASSRAGTSGSEQYF